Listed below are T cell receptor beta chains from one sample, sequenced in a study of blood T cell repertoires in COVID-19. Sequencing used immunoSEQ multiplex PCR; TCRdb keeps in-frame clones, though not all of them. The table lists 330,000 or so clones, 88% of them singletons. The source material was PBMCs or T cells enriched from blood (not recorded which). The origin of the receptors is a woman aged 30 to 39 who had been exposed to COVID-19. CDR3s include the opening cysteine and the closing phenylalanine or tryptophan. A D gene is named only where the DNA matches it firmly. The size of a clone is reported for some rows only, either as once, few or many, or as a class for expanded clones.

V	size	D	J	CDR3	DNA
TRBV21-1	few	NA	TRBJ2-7	CASSPGGCYEQYF	TGTGCCAGCAGCCCGGGAGGGTGCTACGAGCAGTACTTC
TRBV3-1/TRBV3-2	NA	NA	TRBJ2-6	CASSQVLGVSGANVLTF	TGTGCCAGCAGCCAAGTCTTAGGGGTCAGTGGGGCCAACGTCCTGACTTTC
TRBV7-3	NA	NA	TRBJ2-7	CASSLIGEDEQYF	TGTGCCAGCAGCTTAATTGGGGAGGACGAGCAGTACTTC
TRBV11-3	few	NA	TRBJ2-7	CASRWEDSYEQYF	TGTGCCAGCAGATGGGAGGACTCCTACGAGCAGTACTTC
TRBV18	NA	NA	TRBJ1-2	CASSSGGGLDGYTF	TGTGCCAGCTCATCAGGCGGGGGGTTAGATGGCTACACCTTC
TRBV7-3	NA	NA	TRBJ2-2	CATGPGHLNTGELFF	TGTGCCACCGGACCGGGACACTTGAACACCGGGGAGCTGTTTTTT
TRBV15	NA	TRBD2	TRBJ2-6	CATSRLDGRGAGANVLTF	TGTGCCACCAGCAGACTAGACGGGAGGGGGGCGGGGGCCAACGTCCTGACTTTC
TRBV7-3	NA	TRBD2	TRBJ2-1	CASSSPPAGGANEQFF	TGTGCCAGCAGCTCACCCCCGGCGGGAGGAGCTAATGAGCAGTTCTTC
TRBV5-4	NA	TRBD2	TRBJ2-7	CASSLSSGRAYEQYF	TGTGCCAGCAGCTTGAGTAGCGGGAGGGCCTACGAGCAGTACTTC
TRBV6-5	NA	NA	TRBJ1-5	CARRVSQPQHF	TGTGCCAGGAGGGTGAGTCAGCCCCAGCATTTT
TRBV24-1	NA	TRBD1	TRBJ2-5	CATSDLDRVPETQYF	TGTGCCACCAGTGATTTGGACAGGGTTCCAGAGACCCAGTACTTC
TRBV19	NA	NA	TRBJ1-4	CASSISSDSWEKLFF	TGTGCCAGTAGTATATCATCGGACTCGTGGGAAAAACTGTTTTTT
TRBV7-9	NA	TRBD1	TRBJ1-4	CASSFRGSEKLFF	TGTGCCAGCAGCTTCAGGGGGAGTGAAAAACTGTTTTTT
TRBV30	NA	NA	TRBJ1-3	CAWSANSDTIYF	TGTGCCTGGAGTGCGAATTCGGACACCATATATTTT
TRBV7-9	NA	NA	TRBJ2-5	CASSPPTTETQYF	TGTGCCAGCAGCCCGCCGACTACAGAGACCCAGTACTTC
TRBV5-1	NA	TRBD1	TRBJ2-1	CASSSGTGSKSVF	TGCGCCAGCAGCTCGGGGACAGGGTCGAAGTCGGTCTTC
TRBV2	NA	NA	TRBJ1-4	CASNPRAGKLFF	TGTGCCAGCAATCCGCGGGCCGGAAAACTGTTTTTT
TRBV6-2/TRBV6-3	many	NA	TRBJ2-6	CASSYTYDRLGLSGANVLTF	TGTGCCAGCAGTTACACTTACGACAGACTGGGGCTCTCTGGGGCCAACGTCCTGACTTTC
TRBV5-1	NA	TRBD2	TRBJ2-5	CASSFGGSQETQYF	TGCGCCAGCAGCTTCGGGGGGTCCCAAGAGACCCAGTACTTC
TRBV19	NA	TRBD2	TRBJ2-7	CASSLRAGGRYEQYF	TGTGCCAGTAGTCTTCGAGCGGGAGGCCGCTACGAGCAGTACTTC
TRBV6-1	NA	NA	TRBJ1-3	CASSESGGNTIYF	TGTGCCAGCAGTGAATCAGGTGGAAACACCATATATTTT
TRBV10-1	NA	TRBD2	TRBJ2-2	CASSDLAGGANTGELFF	TGCGCCAGCAGTGATTTAGCGGGAGGCGCGAACACCGGGGAGCTGTTTTTT